This entry features one TCR beta chain sequence. Antigen unknown. The data derive from a study of T cell responses to AZD1222 COVID-19 vaccine. Using immunoSEQ multiplex PCR, the repertoire was profiled, and TCRdb retains in-frame clones only, with some absent. The sample gives about 100,000 clones, 87% of which show up once; around 4.5% is in the top ten. CDR1 and CDR2 from the germline V gene are LGHDT and YNNKEL (reference sequence). Trimming removed 1 base from V and 11 bases from J; junction bases left unmatched: 6. This CDR3 has 14 amino acids. The study's findings and limits: Across the whole spike, CD4 TCRs peaked at regions 160-218 and 743-854. Unmutated variant regions are reportedly the target of nearly half of TCRs that are spike-specific. It was only after the peak T cell response that any repertoires were sampled. Donor demographics were predominantly white British with a female majority; clonal diversity may be underestimated.

This rearrangement joins TRBV3-1 (or the pseudogene TRBV3-2) to TRBJ1-1; 11 nucleotides line up with TRBD1. This TCR came from an adult who received the AZD1222 COVID-19 vaccine. Sequencing used peripheral blood, obtained 28 days after the second AZD1222 dose. As DNA, the CDR3 is TGTGCCAGCAGCCAAGGCGGGACAGGGGGTTTGGCTTTCTTT. This encodes CASSQGGTGGLAFF.